This T cell receptor beta chain was identified in a study of T cells in Graves' hyperthyroidism and ophthalmopathy. In the study overall: Peripheral blood was taken when the disease was first diagnosed, before any treatment began.

The source material, RNA transcripts, was used to amplify TCR beta CDR3 regions. With the HTBI primer set, the TCR CDR3 went through a first round of RT-PCR. TCRdb called the multiplex PCR reads again in MiXCR, with one record for every CDR3 protein. The top ten hold roughly 49% of the sample, which has 200,000 to 250,000 distinct CDR3 sequences, around 17% seen once. Recently diagnosed hyperthyroidism of less than 2 months' duration affected patients aged 18 to 65. This clonotype appeared many times. The antigen remains undetermined. General study results and limits: For ophthalmopathy, model prediction preceded onset by a median about 6.4 months.

With 0 bases clipped from V and 2 bases from J, the junction kept 3 bases outside the gene matches. The germline CDR1 and CDR2 sequences are MNHEY and SVGAGI. The CDR3 extends over 15 amino acids. The rearrangement joins TRBV6-5 to TRBJ1-1; 7 bases match TRBD1. The specimen was blood. The clonotype originates from a woman between 50 and 59 years old with Graves' hyperthyroidism. CDR3 region: CASSYSKGGNTEAFF. The CDR3 nucleotides read TGTGCCAGCAGTTACTCGAAAGGGGGCAACACTGAAGCTTTCTTT.